One sample yielded the 17 T cell receptor beta chains listed below, sequenced in a study of cytomegalovirus exposure and HLA in healthy donors. PCR amplification relied on 60 Vbeta primers (plus 13 Jbeta primers). Clones were read by immunoSEQ multiplex PCR, and TCRdb kept only the in-frame ones, dropping some. The profile shows around 100,000 clones, around 70% of them singletons. The sample consisted of PBMCs. The source of these receptors is a woman aged 40 to 50 in good health and CMV-seropositive.

This clone came up a few times. V and J are TRBV5-6 and TRBJ1-1; 8 bases agree with TRBD1. The CDR3 has 15 residues. The trim removed 3 bases at V and 2 bases at J, leaving 6 bases unmatched. The germline V gene encodes CDR1 SGHDT and CDR2 YYEEEE. As DNA, the CDR3 is TGTGCCAGCAGCTGGTGGGACAGGTCCAACACTGAAGCTTTCTTT. Its protein product is CASSWWDRSNTEAFF.

The V and J genes are TRBV29-1 and TRBJ2-1, with D perhaps TRBD2 (5 bases). Looked up from germline, CDR1 is SQVTM and CDR2 is ANQGSEA. The germline V and J ends were trimmed by 4 bases and 0 bases, with 13 bases remaining between them. CDR3 length: 15 amino acids. CDR3 region: CSVAPRGSSYNEQFF. In DNA, the CDR3 is TGCAGCGTTGCCCCCCGGGGTAGCTCCTACAATGAGCAGTTCTTC.

Regarding this clone: The sample contains more than one DNA sequence encoding this CDR3. The V call is TRBV5-1, the J call TRBJ2-3; D is unclear. This CDR3 has 13 amino acids. Trimming removed 0 bases at V and 3 bases at J, with 5 bases between. Per germline, CDR1 SGHRS and CDR2 YFSETQ. CDR3 DNA: TGCGCCAGCAGCTTGGGGGCGACAGATACGCAGTATTTT. Residues: CASSLGATDTQYF.

This rearrangement joins TRBV6-4 to TRBJ2-3; 12 bases align to TRBD2. Germline CDR1 MRHNA, CDR2 SNTAGT. The CDR3 length is 17 residues. Trimming at V came to 3 bases and at J to 0 bases, leaving 4 bases not matched to a gene. CDR3 DNA: TGTGCCAGCAGTGAGACTAGCGGGAGTTCGAGCACAGATACGCAGTATTTT. This encodes CASSETSGSSSTDTQYF.

The chain recombines TRBV7-2 with TRBJ2-5; a possible D gene is TRBD2 (6 bases). The CDR3 has 19 residues. Trimming cost V 1 base and J 2 bases, with 23 bases left between them. CDR1 and CDR2 from the germline V gene are SGHTA and FQGNSA. As DNA, the CDR3 is TGTGCCAGCAGCTTAGTTTTCTCGGGTAGCGGAGGGCCTCAAGAGACCCAGTACTTC. Translating gives CASSLVFSGSGGPQETQYF.

The chain has TRBV6-1 and TRBJ2-7; TRBD1 aligns across 12 bases. V gave up 8 bases and J gave up 6 bases; unmatched junction bases: 5. The CDR3 is made up of 13 amino acids. Germline lookup yields CDR1 MNHNS and CDR2 SASEGT. The CDR3 DNA reads as TGTGCCAGCGTGGGACAGGGGGCGGCCGAGCAGTACTTC. It codes for CASVGQGAAEQYF.

V gene TRBV15 combines with J gene TRBJ2-7, with TRBD2 matching 7 bases. The V segment lost 6 bases and the J segment 3 bases; nucleotides outside the gene matches: 8. There are 14 residues in the CDR3. The germline V gene has CDR1 LNHNV and CDR2 YYDKDF (reference sequence). CDR3 nucleotides: TGTGCCACCAGTGGGGAGGGGCGGCACTACGAGCAGTACTTC. It translates to CATSGEGRHYEQYF.

The J gene is TRBJ2-5, the V gene TRBV5-4; TRBD1 matches at 10 bases. CDR1 SGHNT and CDR2 YYREEE come from the germline V gene (reference sequence). With V trimmed by 5 bases and J by 5 bases, 9 bases remained unmatched. This CDR3 is built from 15 residues. Here the CDR3 DNA reads TGTGCCAGCAGTTCCCCGGGACAGGGGAAGGAGACCCAGTACTTC. It yields the protein CASSSPGQGKETQYF.

The gene calls are TRBV29-1 and TRBJ1-1, with 10 bases that match TRBD1. Per germline, CDR1 SQVTM and CDR2 ANQGSEA. The V gene end was trimmed by 5 bases and the J gene end by 4 bases; junction bases not matched to a gene: 7. The CDR3 length is 14 residues. The CDR3 region is CSVKRQGATTEAFF. CDR3 bases: TGCAGCGTTAAAAGACAGGGGGCCACCACTGAAGCTTTCTTT.

CDR3 region: CASTPGDWKETQYF. CDR3 sequence (DNA): TGCGCCAGCACCCCCGGGGACTGGAAAGAGACCCAGTACTTC. V is TRBV5-1 and J is TRBJ2-5, with D perhaps matching TRBD2 (6 bases). The CDR3 runs to 14 residues. V lost 6 bases and J 3 bases, leaving 15 bases between the germline ends. The germline V gene has CDR1 SGHRS and CDR2 YFSETQ.

The chain joins TRBV5-4 to TRBJ2-1; 10 bases match TRBD2. From germline, CDR1 is SGHNT and CDR2 YYREEE (reference sequence). The CDR3 consists of 15 residues. The trim removed 0 bases at V and 8 bases at J, leaving 5 bases unmatched. The CDR3 sequence: CASSLVLAGVDEQFF. The DNA of the CDR3 is TGTGCCAGCAGCTTGGTCCTAGCGGGAGTAGATGAGCAGTTCTTC.

The CDR3 nucleotides read TGTGCCAGCAGCCCGCGGGAGGCAACTAATGAAAAACTGTTTTTT. As protein: CASSPREATNEKLFF. The V gene is TRBV7-9, the J gene TRBJ1-4; no clear D. The germline V gene has CDR1 SEHNR and CDR2 FQNEAQ (reference sequence). The CDR3 extends over 15 amino acids. V was shortened by 5 bases and J by 0 bases, with 10 bases between the two germline ends.

This clone occurred a few times. The chain combines TRBV7-2 with TRBJ2-1, with TRBD2 matching 9 bases. Germline trimming cut 5 bases from V and 3 bases from J; bases unmatched to any gene: 5. Germline V gives CDR1 SGHTA, CDR2 FQGNSA. The CDR3 length is 15 residues. CDR3 loop: CASSRSGGVYNEQFF. In DNA form, the CDR3 reads TGTGCCAGCAGCCGTAGCGGGGGAGTCTACAATGAGCAGTTCTTC.

This clone was found a few times. The chain joins TRBV11-2 to TRBJ2-7; TRBD1 matches at 8 bases. J lost 3 bases, V lost 5 bases, and 15 bases had no gene match. CDR3 length equals 17 residues. Germline V lookup: CDR1 SGHAT, CDR2 FQNNGV. The CDR3 nucleotides read TGTGCCAGCAGCCGGGGGCTAGTTAACAGGGGGGTCTACGAGCAGTACTTC. It translates to CASSRGLVNRGVYEQYF.

This chain connects TRBV6-1 to TRBJ2-3, with 9 bases lining up with TRBD2. Germline V gene data show CDR1 as MNHNS and CDR2 as SASEGT. This CDR3 region has 17 residues. Trimming took 3 bases from V and 6 from J; bases not matched to a gene: 13. The CDR3 here is CASSDLGVAGVGDTQYF. The CDR3 DNA reads TGTGCCAGCAGTGACCTAGGGGTAGCGGGAGTTGGGGATACGCAGTATTTT.

Written as DNA, the CDR3 is TGTGCCAGCAGTGTTGAGGGACAGGGTTTCGATGAAGCTTTCTTT. As protein: CASSVEGQGFDEAFF. The chain employs TRBV2 and TRBJ1-1, with 9 positions matching TRBD1. CDR3 length: 15 residues. Germline lookup yields CDR1 SNHLY and CDR2 FYNNEI. With V trimmed by 4 bases and J by 7 bases, 10 bases remained unmatched.

In nucleotides, the CDR3 is TGTGCCAGCAGAACGGGGACAGGGGCATTGAACGAGCAGTACTTC. Protein: CASRTGTGALNEQYF. The chain employs TRBV6-6 and TRBJ2-7, with 10 bases that match TRBD1. V was clipped by 6 bases and J by 5 bases; unmatched bases: 10. The length of the CDR3 is 15 residues. CDR1 MNHNY and CDR2 SVGAGI come from the germline V gene (reference sequence).